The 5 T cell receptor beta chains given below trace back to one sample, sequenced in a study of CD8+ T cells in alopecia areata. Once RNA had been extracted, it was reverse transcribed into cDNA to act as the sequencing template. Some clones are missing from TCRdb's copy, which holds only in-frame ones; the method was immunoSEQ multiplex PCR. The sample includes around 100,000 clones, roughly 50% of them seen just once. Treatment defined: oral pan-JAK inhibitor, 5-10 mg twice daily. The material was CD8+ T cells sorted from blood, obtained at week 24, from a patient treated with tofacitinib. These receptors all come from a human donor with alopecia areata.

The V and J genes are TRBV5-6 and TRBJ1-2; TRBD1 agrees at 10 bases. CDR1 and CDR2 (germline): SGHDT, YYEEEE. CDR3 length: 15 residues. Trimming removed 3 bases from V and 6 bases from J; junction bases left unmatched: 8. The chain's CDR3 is CASSWMTGGKDGYTF. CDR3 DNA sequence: TGTGCCAGCAGCTGGATGACAGGGGGCAAAGATGGCTACACCTTC.

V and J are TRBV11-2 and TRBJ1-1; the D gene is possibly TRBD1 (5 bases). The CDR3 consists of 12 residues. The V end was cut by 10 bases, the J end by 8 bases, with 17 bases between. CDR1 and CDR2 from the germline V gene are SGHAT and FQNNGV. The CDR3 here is CATLGPLGEAFF. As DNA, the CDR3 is TGTGCCACCTTGGGACCCTTGGGGGAAGCTTTCTTT.

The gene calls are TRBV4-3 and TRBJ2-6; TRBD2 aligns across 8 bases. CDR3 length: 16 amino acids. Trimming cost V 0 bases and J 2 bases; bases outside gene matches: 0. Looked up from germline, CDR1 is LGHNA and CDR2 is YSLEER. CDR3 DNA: TGCGCCAGCAGCCAAGACGGGGGGGCTGGGGCCAACGTCCTGACTTTC. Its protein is CASSQDGGAGANVLTF.

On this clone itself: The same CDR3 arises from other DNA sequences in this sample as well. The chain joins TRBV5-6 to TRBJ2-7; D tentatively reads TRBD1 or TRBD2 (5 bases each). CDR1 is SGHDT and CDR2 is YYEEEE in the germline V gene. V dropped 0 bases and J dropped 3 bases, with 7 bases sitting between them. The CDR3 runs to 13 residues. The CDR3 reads CASSLAGSYEQYF. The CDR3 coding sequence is TGTGCCAGCAGCTTGGCAGGGAGCTACGAGCAGTACTTC.

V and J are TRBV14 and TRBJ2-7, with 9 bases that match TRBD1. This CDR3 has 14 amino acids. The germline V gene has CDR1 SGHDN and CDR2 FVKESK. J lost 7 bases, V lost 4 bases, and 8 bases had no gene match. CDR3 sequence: CASSPGTGREEQYF. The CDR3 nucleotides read TGTGCCAGCAGCCCCGGGACAGGGAGGGAGGAGCAGTACTTC.